Listed below are T cell receptor beta chains from one sample, sequenced in a study of T cells in Graves' hyperthyroidism and ophthalmopathy. One entry per CDR3 protein results from TCRdb running MiXCR on the multiplex PCR reads. This table has 200,000 to 250,000 distinct CDR3 sequences, 24% appearing once. Sequencing was carried out using blood. Source of these receptors: a woman aged 40 to 50 with Graves' ophthalmopathy. Both conserved end residues are part of each CDR3. A D gene is named only where the DNA matches it firmly. Rows give clone size only sometimes, using once, few, many, or a class for an expanded clone.

j_gene: TRBJ2-7; v_gene: TRBV5-1; abundance: many; len: 14; d_gene: .; CDR3nt: TGCGCCAGCAGCGCAATACAGGAGTCCTACGAGCAGTACTTC; CDR3aa: CASSAIQESYEQYF
j_gene: TRBJ1-5; v_gene: TRBV6-1; abundance: many; len: 19; d_gene: TRBD1; CDR3nt: TGTGCCAGCAGTGAGCGGGCAGGGGGAGGTCAAATAAGCAATCAGCCCCAGCATTTT; CDR3aa: CASSERAGGGQISNQPQHF
j_gene: TRBJ1-5; v_gene: TRBV4-1; abundance: many; len: 15; d_gene: .; CDR3nt: TGCGCCAGCAGCCAAGAATGGACACACAATCAGCCCCAGCATTTT; CDR3aa: CASSQEWTHNQPQHF
j_gene: TRBJ1-1; v_gene: TRBV7-6; abundance: many; len: 15; d_gene: .; CDR3nt: TGTGCCAGCAGCTTATATCCCTTTATGAACACTGAAGCTTTCTTT; CDR3aa: CASSLYPFMNTEAFF
j_gene: TRBJ2-2; v_gene: TRBV12-3/TRBV12-4; abundance: many; len: 15; d_gene: TRBD2; CDR3nt: TGTGCCAGCAGGCAAGCGGGAGTTGGTACCGGGGAGCTGTTTTTT; CDR3aa: CASRQAGVGTGELFF
j_gene: TRBJ2-1; v_gene: TRBV30; abundance: few; len: 17; d_gene: .; CDR3nt: TGTGCCTGGAAGGAGGGCCAGACAGGATCCTCCTACAATGAGCAGTTCTTC; CDR3aa: CAWKEGQTGSSYNEQFF
j_gene: TRBJ1-5; v_gene: TRBV28; abundance: .; len: 13; d_gene: .; CDR3nt: TGTGCCAGCAGTTTATCCAGGGGACAGCCCCAGCATTTT; CDR3aa: CASSLSRGQPQHF
j_gene: TRBJ2-5; v_gene: TRBV27; abundance: many; len: 14; d_gene: TRBD2; CDR3nt: TGTGCCAGCAGTTCAACCGGGGGGGGAGAGACCCAGTACTTC; CDR3aa: CASSSTGGGETQYF
j_gene: TRBJ2-7; v_gene: TRBV28; abundance: many; len: 13; d_gene: TRBD2; CDR3nt: TGTGCCAGCCTGGGACTAGCGAGATACGAGCAGTACTTC; CDR3aa: CASLGLARYEQYF
j_gene: TRBJ2-7; v_gene: TRBV9; abundance: many; len: 15; d_gene: .; CDR3nt: TGTGCCAGCAGCCAGGGGGGGGCGGATCCCTACGAGCAGTACTTC; CDR3aa: CASSQGGADPYEQYF
j_gene: TRBJ1-6; v_gene: TRBV2; abundance: many; len: 12; d_gene: .; CDR3nt: TGTGCCAGCAGGAGAGGGGTTTCACCCCTCCACTTT; CDR3aa: CASRRGVSPLHF
j_gene: TRBJ2-2; v_gene: TRBV2; abundance: many; len: 15; d_gene: .; CDR3nt: TGTGCCAGCAGCACCCGGGGAGCGGACACCGGGGAGCTGTTTTTT; CDR3aa: CASSTRGADTGELFF
j_gene: TRBJ2-1; v_gene: TRBV20-1; abundance: many; len: 13; d_gene: .; CDR3nt: TGCAGTGTCAGGGGCGGGGTCGGGAATGAGCAGTTCTTC; CDR3aa: CSVRGGVGNEQFF
j_gene: TRBJ1-1; v_gene: TRBV2; abundance: many; len: 12; d_gene: .; CDR3nt: TGTGCCAGCAGTTCCGGGGCTCTTGAAGCTTTCTTT; CDR3aa: CASSSGALEAFF
j_gene: TRBJ1-3; v_gene: TRBV20-1; abundance: many; len: 14; d_gene: .; CDR3nt: TGCAGTGCTAGTGCAGGCTGGCTTGGAAACACCATATATTTT; CDR3aa: CSASAGWLGNTIYF
j_gene: TRBJ1-1; v_gene: TRBV4-1; abundance: many; len: 17; d_gene: .; CDR3nt: TGCGCCAGCAGCCAAGACAGTGTCTACTCCATGAACACTGAAGCTTTCTTT; CDR3aa: CASSQDSVYSMNTEAFF
j_gene: TRBJ1-3; v_gene: TRBV30; abundance: many; len: 13; d_gene: .; CDR3nt: TGTGCCTGGAGCCGGGGCTCTGGAAACACCATATATTTT; CDR3aa: CAWSRGSGNTIYF
j_gene: TRBJ1-5; v_gene: TRBV27; abundance: many; len: 15; d_gene: .; CDR3nt: TGTGCCAGCAGTTTATCAGGGGTCGGTAATCAGCCCCAGCATTTT; CDR3aa: CASSLSGVGNQPQHF
j_gene: TRBJ1-3; v_gene: TRBV29-1; abundance: many; len: 11; d_gene: .; CDR3nt: TGCAGCGTTGAAGTAGGTAACACCATATATTTT; CDR3aa: CSVEVGNTIYF
j_gene: TRBJ1-1; v_gene: TRBV20-1; abundance: many; len: 11; d_gene: .; CDR3nt: TGCAGTGCTAGGCTTGGGACTGAAGCTTTCTTT; CDR3aa: CSARLGTEAFF
j_gene: TRBJ1-6; v_gene: TRBV5-5; abundance: .; len: 15; d_gene: .; CDR3nt: TGTGCCAGCAGAAGGGACGGTGCCTATAATTCACCCCTCCACTTT; CDR3aa: CASRRDGAYNSPLHF
j_gene: TRBJ2-7; v_gene: TRBV5-1; abundance: many; len: 16; d_gene: TRBD1; CDR3nt: TGCGCCAGCAGCCCTTCCGGGACAGGGGGCGGGCACGAGCAGTACTTC; CDR3aa: CASSPSGTGGGHEQYF
j_gene: TRBJ2-7; v_gene: TRBV7-8; abundance: many; len: 13; d_gene: .; CDR3nt: TGTGCCAGCAGCCCCGGACCCAGGAACGAGCAGTACTTC; CDR3aa: CASSPGPRNEQYF
j_gene: TRBJ2-7; v_gene: TRBV6-1; abundance: .; len: 13; d_gene: .; CDR3nt: TGTGCCAGCAGTGTTAGGGATCCCTACGAGCAGTACTTC; CDR3aa: CASSVRDPYEQYF